This T cell receptor (beta chain) was recovered during a study of OX40 agonist ivuxolimab in advanced cancers. From germline, CDR1 is MRHNA and CDR2 SNTAGT. The junction had 5 bases not matched to a gene; V was cut back by 0 bases and J by 4 bases. The CDR3 sequence is 16 residues long. The method was immunoSEQ multiplex PCR; TCRdb's version includes in-frame clones alone and lacks a portion of them. The sample holds about 40,000 clones; approximately 88% are singletons and the top ten take around 25%. The sequences come from CD4+ or CD8+ T cells sorted from blood, collected in a trial of the OX40 agonist ivuxolimab. The chain recombines TRBV6-4 with TRBJ2-2; 7 bases agree with TRBD2. This receptor was obtained from an adult with an advanced solid tumor such as melanoma, head and neck, liver or kidney cancer. The CDR3 nucleotides are TGTGCCAGCAGTGACTCCGGGGGGTCAGGCACCGGGGAGCTGTTTTTT. Translated: CASSDSGGSGTGELFF.